Following are 10 T cell receptor beta chains from one sample sequenced in a study of cytomegalovirus exposure and HLA in healthy donors. 13 Jbeta primers and 60 Vbeta primers were used for the PCR. The method was immunoSEQ multiplex PCR; TCRdb's version includes in-frame clones alone and lacks a portion of them. The sample yields under 150,000 clones, about 75% seen once. The sequenced sample consisted of PBMCs. The receptors originated from a man in his late teens or twenties in good health and CMV-seronegative.

This clone was counted a few times. The V call is TRBV27, the J call TRBJ1-4, with no clear D. Trimming removed 2 bases from V and 0 bases from J, with 7 bases in between. The CDR3 is 15 amino acids. Germline CDR1 and CDR2: MNHEY and SMNVEV (reference sequence). The CDR3 is CASSLQAATNEKLFF. In DNA, the CDR3 is TGTGCCAGCAGTTTACAGGCAGCAACTAATGAAAAACTGTTTTTT.

The CDR3 spells CASSQRPGTGHSKTQYF. The DNA of the CDR3 is TGTGCCAGCAGCCAGAGACCCGGGACAGGCCACTCGAAGACCCAGTACTTC. V is TRBV7-8 and J is TRBJ2-5; 8 nucleotides agree with TRBD1. V lost 5 bases to trimming and J lost 6 bases; unmatched junction nucleotides: 17. Per germline, CDR1 SGHVS and CDR2 FQNEAQ. This CDR3 has 17 residues.

The chain has TRBV2 and TRBJ2-1; 9 bases agree with TRBD1. Germline values: CDR1 SNHLY, CDR2 FYNNEI. CDR3 length: 13 amino acids. J was trimmed by 14 bases and V by 1 base; bases with no gene match: 6. The CDR3 here is CASSEVPGTGKFF. The CDR3 region has the DNA TGTGCCAGCAGTGAAGTTCCCGGGACAGGGAAGTTCTTC. Using reference TRBV2 and TRBJ2-1 for the parts outside the CDR3, the full variable domain is EPEVTQTPSHQVTQMGQEVILRCVPISNHLYFYWYRQILGQKVEFLVSFYNNEISEKSEIFDDQFSVERPDGSNFTLKIRSTKLEDSAMYFCASSEVPGTGKFFGPGTRLTVL.

V gene TRBV15 combines with J gene TRBJ1-1; D ambiguous. This CDR3 contains 13 residues. With 3 bases removed from V and 4 bases from J, the gap between germline ends came to 9 bases. Germline-derived CDR1 and CDR2 are LNHNV and YYDKDF (reference sequence). Written as DNA, the CDR3 is TGTGCCACCAGCAGCGCAAGGAGCACTGAAGCTTTCTTT. Its protein is CATSSARSTEAFF.

This clone was recorded a few times. The chain uses TRBV6-5 and TRBJ1-1; 7 positions match TRBD1. Trimming at V came to 1 base and at J to 0 bases, leaving 5 bases not matched to a gene. CDR1 MNHEY and CDR2 SVGAGI come from the germline V gene. The CDR3 has 16 residues. The DNA of the CDR3 is TGTGCCAGCAGTTACTTGGGGGGACAGATGAACACTGAAGCTTTCTTT. This gives the protein CASSYLGGQMNTEAFF.

CDR3 in amino acids: CASSSPLTGYGSANYGYTF. The DNA of the CDR3 is TGTGCCAGCAGCTCACCATTGACAGGGTACGGATCAGCAAACTATGGCTACACCTTC. V gene TRBV7-9 combines with J gene TRBJ1-2; 7 nucleotides agree with TRBD1. The CDR3 runs to 19 residues. Per germline, CDR1 SEHNR and CDR2 FQNEAQ (reference sequence). V lost 4 bases and J lost 2; bases outside the gene matches: 19. Based on the CDR3 plus reference TRBV7-9 and TRBJ1-2, the full variable domain is DTGVSQNPRHKITKRGQNVTFRCDPISEHNRLYWYRQTLGQGPEFLTYFQNEAQLEKSRLLSDRFSAERPKGSFSTLEIQRTEQGDSAMYLCASSSPLTGYGSANYGYTFGSGTRLTVV.

CDR3 residues: CASSEGGGYYEQYF. In DNA, the CDR3 is TGCGCCAGCAGTGAAGGAGGGGGCTACTACGAGCAGTACTTC. The V call is TRBV10-1, the J call TRBJ2-7, with D possibly matching TRBD1 (7 bases). The germline V gene encodes CDR1 WNHNN and CDR2 SYGVQD (reference sequence). V was clipped by 3 bases and J by 3 bases, with 12 bases between them. The CDR3 contains 14 residues.

This clone was seen a handful of times. The chain employs TRBV11-2 and TRBJ1-5; D is unclear. CDR1 SGHAT and CDR2 FQNNGV come from the germline V gene. The V end lost 4 bases, the J end lost 1 base, and 20 bases lay between the germline ends. CDR3 length equals 18 residues. The CDR3: CASSSSKVARGSNQPQHF. In nucleotides, the CDR3 is TGTGCCAGCAGCTCATCGAAGGTGGCCCGAGGAAGCAATCAGCCCCAGCATTTT. Drawing the rest from reference TRBV11-2 and TRBJ1-5, the complete variable domain is EAGVAQSPRYKIIEKRQSVAFWCNPISGHATLYWYQQILGQGPKLLIQFQNNGVVDDSQLPKDRFSAERLKGVDSTLKIQPAKLEDSAVYLCASSSSKVARGSNQPQHFGDGTRLSIL.

The gene calls are TRBV5-1 and TRBJ2-7; TRBD2 might be the D (6 bases). This CDR3 has 16 amino acids. With 4 bases removed from V and 0 bases from J, the gap between germline ends came to 17 bases. Germline-derived CDR1 and CDR2 are SGHRS and YFSETQ. This chain's CDR3 is CASSGAGGPNSYEQYF. For the CDR3, the DNA is TGCGCCAGCAGCGGCGCCGGGGGACCCAACTCCTACGAGCAGTACTTC.

This rearrangement joins TRBV5-4 to TRBJ2-7; D is uncertain. With 0 bases removed from V and 2 bases from J, the gap between germline ends came to 9 bases. The CDR3 extends over 14 amino acids. Germline lookup yields CDR1 SGHNT and CDR2 YYREEE (reference sequence). The CDR3 DNA reads as TGTGCCAGCAGCTTGGATGGGCCAGCCTACGAGCAGTACTTC. Amino acid sequence: CASSLDGPAYEQYF.